One sample yielded the 21 T cell receptor beta chains listed below, sequenced in a study of T cell repertoires in cytomegalovirus infection. Using its own MiXCR run on the reads, TCRdb lists one record per CDR3 protein. The sample has 900,000 to 950,000 distinct CDR3 sequences, around 32% seen once; the top ten hold about an eighth. These receptors lack a known antigen. Source: cultured CD8+ T cells from PBMCs, taken from culture after CMV antigen stimulation. These receptor sequences come from a human donor in good health (CMV status not recorded). Some clones in this sample may be carry-over from other donors' samples.

This chain joins TRBV28 and TRBJ2-3; TRBD1 agrees at 7 bases. The trim removed 3 bases at V and 4 bases at J, leaving 4 bases unmatched. The CDR3 runs 14 residues. CDR1 MDHEN and CDR2 SYDVKM come from the germline V gene. CDR3 sequence: CASSFDRVADTQYF. CDR3 in DNA: TGTGCCAGCAGTTTTGACAGGGTGGCAGATACGCAGTATTTT. The full variable domain, with the rest looked up from reference TRBV28 and TRBJ2-3, is DVKVTQSSRYLVKRTGEKVFLECVQDMDHENMFWYRQDPGLGLRLIYFSYDVKMKEKGDIPEGYSVSREKKERFSLILESASTNQTSMYLCASSFDRVADTQYFGPGTRLTVL.

This clonotype was seen at least ten times. The V call is TRBV7-8, the J call TRBJ2-7; perhaps TRBD2 as D (5 bases). Per germline, CDR1 SGHVS and CDR2 FQNEAQ. The germline V and J ends were trimmed by 6 bases and 2 bases, with 17 bases remaining between them. The CDR3 length is 15 residues. The CDR3 DNA follows: TGTGCCAGCAGTAGTCAACTAGTGGAAACCTACGAGCAGTACGTC. Encoded protein: CASSSQLVETYEQYV.

J is TRBJ1-1 and V is TRBV27; D gene unclear. Looked up from germline, CDR1 is MNHEY and CDR2 is SMNVEV (reference sequence). This CDR3 contains 15 residues. Trimming left V 2 bases short and J 4 bases short, with 14 bases between. For the CDR3, the DNA is TGTGCCAGCAGTTTAGCTAGCCCCCGGGCCACTGAAGCTTTCTTT. This gives the protein CASSLASPRATEAFF.

This clonotype was seen at least ten times. One end of the junction varies from germline; a read error may be responsible. The chain couples TRBV6-5 to TRBJ2-1, with 7 bases lining up with TRBD1. CDR3 length: 16 amino acids. CDR1 and CDR2 from the germline V gene are MNHEY and SVGAGI. CDR3 residues: CASSHSRGSSYNEQFF. CDR3 nucleotide sequence: TGTGCCAGCAGTCACTCCAGGGGGAGCTCCTACAATGAGCAGTTCTTC.

The sample holds many counts of this clonotype. This chain connects TRBV4-1 to TRBJ2-7, with 8 nucleotides matching TRBD1. Germline assignment: CDR1 MGHRA and CDR2 YSYEKL. V lost 3 bases and J lost 4; bases outside the gene matches: 11. This CDR3 is 16 amino acids long. CDR3 residues: CASSQASDRVSYEQYF. CDR3 bases: TGCGCCAGCAGCCAGGCTTCGGACAGGGTGTCTTACGAGCAGTACTTC.

This clonotype was detected only a few times. The V and J genes are TRBV12-3 or TRBV12-4 and TRBJ1-3; D gene uncertain. The CDR3 runs to 16 residues. Deletions cut 8 bases from V and 1 base from J, with 18 bases between. Written as DNA, the CDR3 is TGTGCCAGCCCTCCTTTCCCTAGGGAGTCTGGAAACACCATATATTTT. It is translated as CASPPFPRESGNTIYF.

This clonotype occurred a few times. The rearrangement uses TRBV7-6 and TRBJ1-4; 7 nucleotides line up with TRBD1. Losses at the gene ends were 2 bases for V and 8 bases for J; bases not matched to a gene: 14. This CDR3 has 17 amino acids. Germline lookup yields CDR1 SGHVS and CDR2 FNYEAQ. The CDR3 DNA reads as TGTGCCAGCAGCTTAAGTGTTGAGGGGGCTCTGAGGGAAAAACTGTTTTTT. Translation gives CASSLSVEGALREKLFF.

The chain combines TRBV5-3 with TRBJ1-2, with 7 bases fitting TRBD1. TRBV5-3 counts as an open reading frame of uncertain function. The CDR3 consists of 14 residues. After removal of 8 bases from V and 6 bases from J, the junction contained 13 bases not matched to a gene. The chain's CDR3 is CASSGDRAANGYTF. CDR3 DNA: TGTGCCAGCAGCGGTGACAGGGCGGCAAATGGCTACACCTTC.

This chain's CDR3 is CASSYSLAGLSYNEQFF. The CDR3 DNA is TGTGCCAGCAGTTACTCTTTAGCGGGGCTCTCCTACAATGAGCAGTTCTTC. The chain couples TRBV6-5 to TRBJ2-1; TRBD2 aligns across 8 bases. This CDR3 has 17 residues. Losses at the gene ends were 0 bases for V and 0 bases for J; bases not matched to a gene: 4. CDR1 MNHEY and CDR2 SVGAGI come from the germline V gene.

The rearrangement links TRBV27 to TRBJ1-4; 7 nucleotides align to TRBD1. The CDR3 extends over 13 amino acids. Germline CDR1 reads MNHEY; CDR2 reads SMNVEV (reference sequence). J was trimmed by 8 bases and V by 4 bases; bases with no gene match: 4. The CDR3 DNA reads TGTGCCAGCAGTTCCAGGGGGGAAGAAAAACTGTTTTTT. This translates into CASSSRGEEKLFF.

This clonotype occurred a few times. The chain is built from TRBV27 and TRBJ1-5; possible D gene TRBD1, 6 bases. V was cut by 6 bases and J by 3 bases, with 18 bases left in between. This CDR3 has 16 residues. In germline, CDR1 is MNHEY, CDR2 SMNVEV (reference sequence). CDR3 sequence (DNA): TGTGCCAGCAGCCCCTCGGGGGGGCGTTTCAATCAGCCCCAGCATTTT. Translation: CASSPSGGRFNQPQHF.

The rearrangement uses TRBV13 and TRBJ1-6; no definite D call. Per germline, CDR1 PRHDT and CDR2 FYEKMQ (reference sequence). The CDR3 totals 16 residues. Trimming shortened V by 0 bases and J by 10 bases, and 16 bases separated the two germline ends. The CDR3: CASSLGGREMRSPLHF. Written as DNA, the CDR3 is TGTGCCAGCAGCTTAGGTGGGAGAGAGATGAGGTCACCCCTCCACTTT.

This chain joins TRBV12-5 and TRBJ2-7; D ambiguous. Germline CDR1 is LGHNT and CDR2 is FRNRAP. The CDR3 sequence is 14 residues long. V lost 1 base, J lost 0 bases, and 7 bases lay in between. The CDR3 coding sequence is TGTGCTAGTGGTTTGGCCCGTAGCTCCTACGAGCAGTACTTC. Protein product: CASGLARSSYEQYF.

The genes are TRBV6-5 and TRBJ2-1; the match to TRBD1 covers 8 bases. Trimming cost V 10 bases and J 7 bases; bases outside gene matches: 9. Germline values: CDR1 MNHEY, CDR2 SVGAGI. This CDR3 is built from 13 residues. CDR3 sequence: CANSPTGGNEQFF. DNA of the CDR3: TGTGCCAACAGCCCCACAGGGGGGAATGAGCAGTTCTTC.

This clonotype was recorded many times. This sequence joins TRBV7-2 and TRBJ1-6; D is unclear. The V end was cut by 7 bases, the J end by 6 bases, with 10 bases between. The length of the CDR3 is 13 residues. Germline V CDR1 and CDR2: SGHTA, FQGNSA. DNA of the CDR3: TGTGCCAGCACCGCTACACCTAATTCACCCCTCCACTTT. Translated, it gives CASTATPNSPLHF.

There are many counts of this clonotype. V usage is TRBV7-6 and J usage is TRBJ2-1; a possible D gene is TRBD2 (5 bases). Trimming cost V 11 bases and J 6 bases, with 20 bases left between them. This CDR3 has 14 residues. CDR1 SGHVS and CDR2 FNYEAQ come from the germline V gene. The CDR3 protein is CAVAGVIESNEQFF. Here the CDR3 DNA reads TGTGCCGTCGCCGGGGTGATAGAGTCCAATGAGCAGTTCTTC.

V is TRBV2 and J is TRBJ1-1, with TRBD1 matching 8 bases. V was pared by 10 bases and J by 0 bases, with 7 bases of the junction left unmatched. This CDR3 spans 14 amino acids. Germline V gene data show CDR1 as SNHLY and CDR2 as FYNNEI. CDR3 DNA: TGTGCCATCGACAGGGGCTCAGTGAACACTGAAGCTTTCTTT. This sequence encodes CAIDRGSVNTEAFF.

This clonotype was recorded many times. The rearrangement uses TRBV7-2 and TRBJ1-1; D is ambiguous. Germline V CDR1 and CDR2: SGHTA, FQGNSA. V dropped 5 bases and J dropped 8 bases, with 18 bases sitting between them. The CDR3 totals 14 residues. The CDR3 coding sequence is TGTGCCAGCAGCCCCACGGACGGTAATAGGGAAGCTTTCTTT. Its protein is CASSPTDGNREAFF.

This clonotype has ten or more counts. The rearrangement uses TRBV7-8 and TRBJ1-3; D gene uncertain. The CDR3 consists of 16 residues. From germline, CDR1 is SGHVS and CDR2 FQNEAQ. V dropped 3 bases and J dropped 0 bases, with 12 bases sitting between them. The CDR3 DNA sequence: TGTGCCAGCAGCTTGTCGGCTGAGCGCTCTGGAAACACCATATATTTT. As protein: CASSLSAERSGNTIYF. Complete variable domain (other parts from reference TRBV7-8 and TRBJ1-3): GAGVSQSPRYKVAKRGQDVALRCDPISGHVSLFWYQQALGQGPEFLTYFQNEAQLDKSGLPSDRFFAERPEGSVSTLKIQRTQQEDSAVYLCASSLSAERSGNTIYFGEGSWLTVV.

The chain joins TRBV7-9 to TRBJ2-2; D possibly matches TRBD1 or TRBD2 (5 bases each). The germline V and J ends were trimmed by 5 bases and 0 bases, with 13 bases remaining between them. Looked up from germline, CDR1 is SEHNR and CDR2 is FQNEAQ (reference sequence). The CDR3 is made up of 16 amino acids. DNA of the CDR3: TGTGCCAGCAGCCACCGGGACCGACCGAACACCGGGGAGCTGTTTTTT. As protein: CASSHRDRPNTGELFF.

As for this clonotype: This could be a read error, since a much larger clone is one nucleotide away. The rearrangement uses TRBV7-2 and TRBJ1-2; D is ambiguous. The germline CDR1 and CDR2 sequences are SGHTA and FQGNSA. The CDR3 is made up of 14 amino acids. CDR3 DNA: TGTGCCGGCAGCCCCCCCGGGGTTAACTATGGCTACACCTTC. Translated, it gives CAGSPPGVNYGYTF.